This T cell receptor (beta chain) was recovered during a study of T cell clonotyping in hematopoietic cell transplantation. Time point meaning: recipient sample about 28 days before transplant, after cytoreduction. Recipients were bled about 28 days pretransplant and at posttransplant days 30, 100, 180. The assay was immunoSEQ multiplex PCR, and TCRdb's table has in-frame clones only and misses some. In the table there are 25,000 to 30,000 clones, about 93% of which are singletons. The V end was cut by 0 bases, the J end by 4 bases, with 9 bases between. The CDR3 covers 14 residues. CDR1 and CDR2 from the germline V gene are SNHLY and FYNNEI.

V gene TRBV2 combines with J gene TRBJ1-2, with D possibly being TRBD1 (5 bases). Sequencing was performed on peripheral blood mononuclear cells, taken before stem cell transplant. This receptor was taken from a man in his forties or fifties with acute myeloid leukemia. Some clones in this sample may be carry-over from other donors' samples. The CDR3, as DNA: TGTGCCAGCAGTGAAGCGGGGGGATCCTATGGCTACACCTTC. It translates to CASSEAGGSYGYTF.